What follows are 13 T cell receptor beta chains derived from one specimen sequenced in a study of graft-versus-host responses after intestinal transplantation. No cognate antigen is known for these TCRs. Generated by immunoSEQ multiplex PCR, the TCRdb table keeps only in-frame clones and is missing some. The sample lists tens of thousands of clones, under 95% seen once, with 1.5% to 2.5% in the top ten. The sample here was unstimulated CD8+ T cells sorted from spleen or lymph node cells, taken before intestinal transplant. The receptors shown here come from a human donor who received an intestinal transplant.

The genes are TRBV28 and TRBJ1-2; 7 bases are a match to TRBD1. V trimming: 2 bases; J trimming: 3 bases; junction bases outside the gene matches: 6. Per germline, CDR1 MDHEN and CDR2 SYDVKM. CDR3 size: 15 residues. In DNA form, the CDR3 reads TGTGCCAGCAGTTTAACGATGACAGGGTACTATGGCTACACCTTC. It translates to CASSLTMTGYYGYTF.

This sequence joins TRBV4-3 and TRBJ2-1; maybe TRBD2 (6 bases). V was trimmed by 4 bases and J by 9 bases, leaving 31 bases between them. Germline CDR1 and CDR2: LGHNA and YSLEER. The CDR3 runs 19 residues. CDR3 sequence reads: CASSLQSGGYTRSCCEQFF. DNA of the CDR3: TGCGCCAGCAGCCTACAGTCCGGGGGATACACTAGGAGTTGCTGTGAGCAGTTCTTC.

The V gene is TRBV5-4, the J gene TRBJ1-1; D gene unclear. There are 13 residues in the CDR3. V was shortened by 6 bases and J by 7 bases, with 16 bases between the two germline ends. Germline V gene lookup returns CDR1 SGHNT and CDR2 YYREEE (reference sequence). The CDR3 DNA reads as TGTGCCAGCAACATCGAGGGAGGGCTTGAAGCTTTCTTT. Its protein is CASNIEGGLEAFF.

The V and J genes are TRBV18 and TRBJ2-5, with 7 nucleotides matching TRBD1. The CDR3 is 16 amino acids. The ends lost 1 base at V and 4 bases at J; junction bases unmatched: 9. CDR1 is KGHSH and CDR2 is LQKENI in the germline V gene. CDR3 nucleotide sequence: TGTGCCAGCTCACCACTCAGACAGGGCCCAAGAGAGACCCAGTACTTC. It yields the protein CASSPLRQGPRETQYF.

The CDR3 spells CASSLGTGGGTDTQYF. CDR3 DNA: TGTGCCAGCAGCTTAGGTACAGGGGGTGGCACAGATACGCAGTATTTT. The V and J genes are TRBV7-9 and TRBJ2-3; 8 bases are a match to TRBD1. CDR3 length equals 16 residues. CDR1 is SEHNR, CDR2 FQNEAQ, per germline (reference sequence). Losses at the gene ends were 1 base for V and 1 base for J; bases not matched to a gene: 4.

This clone was observed a handful of times. V usage is TRBV29-1 and J usage is TRBJ2-1; TRBD1 might be the D (5 bases). Germline values: CDR1 SQVTM, CDR2 ANQGSEA. The CDR3 covers 13 residues. V was cut by 6 bases and J by 1 base, with 10 bases left in between. Here the CDR3 DNA reads TGCAGCGTGTACCCAGGGTCCTACAATGAGCAGTTCTTC. Translating it yields CSVYPGSYNEQFF.

The rearrangement uses TRBV27 and TRBJ1-4, with TRBD1 identical over 7 bases. Germline V gives CDR1 MNHEY, CDR2 SMNVEV (reference sequence). V dropped 6 bases and J dropped 5; count of bases not matched to a gene: 6. The CDR3 contains 14 residues. CDR3 in amino acids: CASRAAGGNEKLFF. CDR3 DNA sequence: TGTGCCAGCAGGGCGGCAGGGGGGAATGAAAAACTGTTTTTT.

This chain links TRBV9 with TRBJ1-1; D might be TRBD1 (6 bases). The germline V and J ends were trimmed by 0 bases and 1 base, with 19 bases remaining between them. CDR1 is SGDLS, CDR2 YYNGEE, per germline. The CDR3 consists of 18 residues. The CDR3 protein is CASSVVSGAVLGNTEAFF. CDR3 DNA: TGTGCCAGCAGCGTAGTCTCAGGGGCGGTGCTAGGGAACACTGAAGCTTTCTTT.

This clone came up once. This chain uses TRBV27 with TRBJ2-1, with 10 nucleotides matching TRBD2. V was pared by 5 bases and J by 7 bases, with 8 bases of the junction left unmatched. This CDR3 spans 15 amino acids. The germline CDR1 and CDR2 sequences are MNHEY and SMNVEV (reference sequence). In DNA, the CDR3 is TGTGCCAGCAGTGCACTAGCGGGGTATGGGAATGAGCAGTTCTTC. Translated, it gives CASSALAGYGNEQFF.

The gene calls are TRBV10-2 and TRBJ2-7; D remains ambiguous. Germline CDR1 is WSHSY and CDR2 is SAAADI. This CDR3 spans 11 amino acids. V was pared by 3 bases and J by 4 bases, with 4 bases between. CDR3 bases: TGCGCCAGCAGTGACCCATACGAGCAGTACTTC. Its protein product is CASSDPYEQYF.

This clone was seen a handful of times. The CDR3 DNA follows: TGTGCCAGCGGGGACAGCCCTCTTTATGGCTACACCTTC. It translates to CASGDSPLYGYTF. The chain recombines TRBV6-6 with TRBJ1-2; 7 positions match TRBD1. The trim removed 8 bases at V and 5 bases at J, leaving 8 bases unmatched. Looked up from germline, CDR1 is MNHNY and CDR2 is SVGAGI (reference sequence). The CDR3 is 13 residues long.

The chain recombines TRBV7-9 with TRBJ2-1, with 9 bases matching TRBD2. The germline V gene has CDR1 SEHNR and CDR2 FQNEAQ (reference sequence). CDR3 length equals 14 residues. The J segment lost 4 bases and the V segment lost 3 bases, leaving 1 base of the junction unmatched. CDR3 nucleotides: TGTGCCAGCAGCTTTAGCGGGGGATACAATGAGCAGTTCTTC. Protein sequence: CASSFSGGYNEQFF.

The rearrangement joins TRBV18 to TRBJ2-7; 9 bases line up with TRBD1. V trimming: 4 bases; J trimming: 1 base; junction bases outside the gene matches: 8. Germline V gene sequence: CDR1 KGHSH, CDR2 LQKENI. The CDR3 sequence is 16 residues long. CDR3 protein: CASSQFPGQGSYEQYF. As DNA, the CDR3 is TGTGCCAGCTCACAATTTCCGGGACAGGGATCCTACGAGCAGTACTTC.